What follows are 13 T cell receptor beta chains derived from one specimen sequenced in a study of blood T cell repertoires in COVID-19. The data were produced by immunoSEQ multiplex PCR, yet TCRdb's version contains in-frame clones alone and is incomplete. The sample yields fewer than 500,000 clones, nearly 90% seen once. Sequenced: PBMCs or T cells enriched from blood (not recorded which). The receptors were gathered from a woman under 30 with acute COVID-19.

This chain links TRBV5-1 with TRBJ1-1; tentatively, D is TRBD1 (5 bases). The CDR3 is 13 amino acids. V lost 5 bases, J lost 6 bases, and 14 bases lay in between. Germline V gene lookup returns CDR1 SGHRS and CDR2 YFSETQ. CDR3 amino acids: CASSSDSWAEAFF. The CDR3 nucleotides are TGCGCCAGCAGTTCCGACAGTTGGGCTGAAGCTTTCTTT.

V gene TRBV5-1 combines with J gene TRBJ2-1, with a possible D match to TRBD2 (5 bases). V was trimmed by 0 bases and J by 5 bases, leaving 9 bases between them. The CDR3 has 14 residues. Germline CDR1 SGHRS, CDR2 YFSETQ. The CDR3 region is CASSLAGLHNEQFF. CDR3 sequence (DNA): TGCGCCAGCAGCTTGGCAGGACTGCACAATGAGCAGTTCTTC.

This sequence joins TRBV7-6 and TRBJ1-3, with D possibly TRBD1 on 6 matching bases. From germline, CDR1 is SGHVS and CDR2 FNYEAQ. There are 16 residues in the CDR3. V was shortened by 2 bases and J by 0 bases, with 11 bases between the two germline ends. The CDR3 region is CASSLSGGPSGNTIYF. The CDR3 nucleotides read TGTGCCAGCAGCTTATCGGGGGGGCCCTCTGGAAACACCATATATTTT. Complete variable domain (other parts from reference TRBV7-6 and TRBJ1-3): GAGVSQSPRYKVTKRGQDVALRCDPISGHVSLYWYRQALGQGPEFLTYFNYEAQQDKSGLPNDRFSAERPEGSISTLTIQRTEQRDSAMYRCASSLSGGPSGNTIYFGEGSWLTVV.

The V call is TRBV5-6, the J call TRBJ2-3; 9 nucleotides agree with TRBD1. V dropped 0 bases and J dropped 4; count of bases not matched to a gene: 0. This CDR3 contains 14 residues. CDR1 and CDR2 (germline): SGHDT, YYEEEE. In nucleotides, the CDR3 is TGTGCCAGCAGCTTGGGACAGGGGGCAGATACGCAGTATTTT. Its translation is CASSLGQGADTQYF.

The chain joins TRBV18 to TRBJ1-1; unclear D gene. The CDR3 has 12 amino acids. The V and J ends lost 8 bases and 2 bases respectively, with 9 bases between them. The germline V gene encodes CDR1 KGHSH and CDR2 LQKENI. CDR3 coding DNA: TGTGCCAGCACCACAGTCAACACTGAAGCTTTCTTT. Residues: CASTTVNTEAFF.

The V and J genes are TRBV18 and TRBJ1-1; 7 positions agree with TRBD1. The CDR3 length is 15 residues. Looked up from germline, CDR1 is KGHSH and CDR2 is LQKENI. The junction had 10 bases not matched to a gene; V was cut back by 6 bases and J by 3 bases. CDR3 residues: CASSPPGGLDTEAFF. The CDR3 DNA sequence: TGTGCCAGCTCCCCCCCAGGGGGGCTGGACACTGAAGCTTTCTTT.

The rearrangement joins TRBV6-6 to TRBJ2-2; perhaps TRBD2 as D (5 bases). V was clipped by 2 bases and J by 6 bases, with 16 bases between them. CDR3 length: 16 amino acids. Germline V gene lookup returns CDR1 MNHNY and CDR2 SVGAGI (reference sequence). CDR3 amino acids: CASSYTDPGVSGELFF. For the CDR3, the DNA is TGTGCCAGCAGTTACACGGACCCCGGGGTCTCCGGGGAGCTGTTTTTT.

CDR3 sequence (DNA): TGTGCCAGCAGCGCCAAGACAGTCACAAGCAATCAGCCCCAGCATTTT. Translating it yields CASSAKTVTSNQPQHF. The chain carries TRBV7-8 and TRBJ1-5; TRBD1 might be the D (5 bases). This CDR3 has 16 amino acids. Germline CDR1 and CDR2: SGHVS and FQNEAQ. Trimming removed 5 bases at V and 1 base at J, with 15 bases between.

The chain's CDR3 is CASSVDQNIQYF. The CDR3 coding sequence is TGTGCCAGCAGCGTAGACCAGAACATTCAGTACTTC. This chain connects TRBV9 to TRBJ2-4; D is unclear. The CDR3 spans 12 residues. V gave up 0 bases and J gave up 7 bases, with 5 bases separating them. Germline V lookup: CDR1 SGDLS, CDR2 YYNGEE.

The gene calls are TRBV27 and TRBJ1-2; 7 nucleotides agree with TRBD1. The germline gives CDR1 MNHEY, CDR2 SMNVEV (reference sequence). V was pared by 5 bases and J by 6 bases, with 15 bases of the junction left unmatched. This CDR3 spans 16 amino acids. CDR3 protein: CASSPSTGRGLDGYTF. CDR3 nucleotides: TGTGCCAGCAGTCCCTCGACAGGGCGAGGTCTCGATGGCTACACCTTC.

The chain has TRBV11-2 and TRBJ1-1; TRBD1 agrees at 8 bases. The CDR3 covers 16 residues. V shed 2 bases and J 0 bases; nucleotides not matched to a gene: 5. In germline, CDR1 is SGHAT, CDR2 FQNNGV. The CDR3 is CASSLTGGYMNTEAFF. CDR3 DNA sequence: TGTGCCAGCAGCTTAACAGGGGGTTACATGAACACTGAAGCTTTCTTT.

The chain joins TRBV19 to TRBJ2-3; the match to TRBD1 covers 9 bases. V gave up 7 bases and J gave up 4 bases; unmatched junction bases: 9. The CDR3 length is 15 residues. The germline CDR1 and CDR2 sequences are LNHDA and SQIVND (reference sequence). The CDR3 sequence is CASTRTGASADTQYF. CDR3 DNA sequence: TGTGCCAGTACACGGACAGGGGCGTCTGCAGATACGCAGTATTTT.

The chain combines TRBV4-3 with TRBJ2-3; 11 positions agree with TRBD2. The CDR3 consists of 17 residues. Per germline, CDR1 LGHNA and CDR2 YSLEER. The ends lost 1 base at V and 2 bases at J; junction bases unmatched: 5. CDR3 nucleotides: TGCGCCAGCAGCCAAGCCTCGACTAGCGGGAACACAGATACGCAGTATTTT. Translated: CASSQASTSGNTDTQYF.